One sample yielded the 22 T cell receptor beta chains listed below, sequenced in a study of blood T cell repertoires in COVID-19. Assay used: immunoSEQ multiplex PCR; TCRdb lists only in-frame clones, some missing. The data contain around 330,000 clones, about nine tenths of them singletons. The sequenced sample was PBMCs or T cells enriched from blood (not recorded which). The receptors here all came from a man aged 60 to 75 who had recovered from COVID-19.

In DNA, the CDR3 is TGCGCCAGCAGCTCCGGGACAGGGTCCTACGAGCAGTACTTC. This translates into CASSSGTGSYEQYF. J is TRBJ2-7 and V is TRBV5-1, with 9 bases identical to TRBD1. There are 14 residues in the CDR3. The germline V gene has CDR1 SGHRS and CDR2 YFSETQ. V was clipped by 3 bases and J by 1 base; unmatched bases: 2.

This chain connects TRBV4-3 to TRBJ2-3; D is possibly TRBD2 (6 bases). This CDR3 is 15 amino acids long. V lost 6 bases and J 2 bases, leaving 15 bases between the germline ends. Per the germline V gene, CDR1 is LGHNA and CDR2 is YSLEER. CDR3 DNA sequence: TGCGCCAGCAGTCGTGGTCAGGGACTCACAGATACGCAGTATTTT. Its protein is CASSRGQGLTDTQYF.

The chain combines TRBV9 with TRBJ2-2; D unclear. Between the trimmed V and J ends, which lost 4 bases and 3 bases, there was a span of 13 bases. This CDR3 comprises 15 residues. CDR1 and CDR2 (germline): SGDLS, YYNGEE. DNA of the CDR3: TGTGCCAGCAGCCCCGACTTGACTTACACCGGGGAGCTGTTTTTT. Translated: CASSPDLTYTGELFF.

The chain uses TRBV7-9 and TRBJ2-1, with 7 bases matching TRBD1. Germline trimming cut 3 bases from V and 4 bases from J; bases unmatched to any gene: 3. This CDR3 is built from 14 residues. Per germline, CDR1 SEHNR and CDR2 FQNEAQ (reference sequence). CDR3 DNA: TGTGCCAGCAGCTTGGGACAGACGTACAATGAGCAGTTCTTC. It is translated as CASSLGQTYNEQFF.

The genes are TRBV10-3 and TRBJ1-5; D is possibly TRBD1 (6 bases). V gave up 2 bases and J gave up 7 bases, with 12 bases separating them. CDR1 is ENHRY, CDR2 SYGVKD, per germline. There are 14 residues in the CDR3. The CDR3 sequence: CAISEEGGGQPQHF. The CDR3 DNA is TGTGCCATCAGTGAGGAGGGGGGAGGGCAGCCCCAGCATTTT.

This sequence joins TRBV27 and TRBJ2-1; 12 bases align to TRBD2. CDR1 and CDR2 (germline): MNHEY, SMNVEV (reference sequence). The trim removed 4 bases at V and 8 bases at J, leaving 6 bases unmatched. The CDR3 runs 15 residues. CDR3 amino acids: CASSSLAGGYHEQFF. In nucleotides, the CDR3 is TGTGCCAGCAGTTCACTAGCGGGAGGTTATCATGAGCAGTTCTTC.

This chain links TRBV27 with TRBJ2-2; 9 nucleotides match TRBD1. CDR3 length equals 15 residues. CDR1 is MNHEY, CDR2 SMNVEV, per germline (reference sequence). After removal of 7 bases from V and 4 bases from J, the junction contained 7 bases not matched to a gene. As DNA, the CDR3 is TGTGCCAGCAAACAGGGGGCGCAGGTCACCGGGGAGCTGTTTTTT. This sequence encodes CASKQGAQVTGELFF.

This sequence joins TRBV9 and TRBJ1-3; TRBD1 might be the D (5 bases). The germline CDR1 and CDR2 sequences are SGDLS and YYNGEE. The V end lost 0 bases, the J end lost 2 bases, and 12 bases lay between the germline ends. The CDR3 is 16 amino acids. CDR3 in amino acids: CASSVGSQGAGNTIYF. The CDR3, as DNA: TGTGCCAGCAGCGTAGGGTCGCAGGGCGCTGGAAACACCATATATTTT.

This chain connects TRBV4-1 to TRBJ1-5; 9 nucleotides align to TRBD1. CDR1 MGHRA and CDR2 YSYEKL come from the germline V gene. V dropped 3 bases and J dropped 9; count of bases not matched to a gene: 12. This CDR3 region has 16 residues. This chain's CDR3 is CASSQIPDRGGGPQHF. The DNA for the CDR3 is TGCGCCAGCAGCCAGATTCCGGACAGGGGTGGGGGGCCCCAGCATTTT.

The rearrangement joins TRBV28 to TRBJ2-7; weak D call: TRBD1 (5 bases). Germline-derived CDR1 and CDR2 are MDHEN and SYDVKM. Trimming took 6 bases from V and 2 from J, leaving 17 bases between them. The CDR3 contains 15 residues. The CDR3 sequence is CASSSDTLLTYEQYF. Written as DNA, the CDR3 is TGTGCCAGCAGCTCGGACACCCTACTAACCTACGAGCAGTACTTC.

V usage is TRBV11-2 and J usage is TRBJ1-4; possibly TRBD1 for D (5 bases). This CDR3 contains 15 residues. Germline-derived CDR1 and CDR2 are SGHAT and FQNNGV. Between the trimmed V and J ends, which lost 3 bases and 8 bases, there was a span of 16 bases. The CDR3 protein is CASSFQGGEWEKLFF. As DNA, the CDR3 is TGTGCCAGCAGCTTCCAGGGTGGCGAGTGGGAAAAACTGTTTTTT.

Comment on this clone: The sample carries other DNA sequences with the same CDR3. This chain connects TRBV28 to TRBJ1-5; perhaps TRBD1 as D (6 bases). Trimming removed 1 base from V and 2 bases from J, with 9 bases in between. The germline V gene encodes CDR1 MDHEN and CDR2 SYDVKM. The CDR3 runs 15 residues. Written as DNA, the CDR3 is TGTGCCAGCAGTTTATCCAGGGGTGGCAATCAGCCCCAGCATTTT. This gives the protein CASSLSRGGNQPQHF.

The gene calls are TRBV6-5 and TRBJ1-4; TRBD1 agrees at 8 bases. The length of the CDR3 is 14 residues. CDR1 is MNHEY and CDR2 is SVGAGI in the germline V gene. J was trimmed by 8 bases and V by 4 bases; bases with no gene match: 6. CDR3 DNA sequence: TGTGCCAGCAGTTTCCAGGGGGCGCGAGAAAAACTGTTTTTT. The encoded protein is CASSFQGAREKLFF.

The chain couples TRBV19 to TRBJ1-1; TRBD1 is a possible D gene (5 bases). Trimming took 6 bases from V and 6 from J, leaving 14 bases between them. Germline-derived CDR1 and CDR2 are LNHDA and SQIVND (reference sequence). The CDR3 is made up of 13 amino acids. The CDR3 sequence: CASRDTGIPEAFF. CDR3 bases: TGTGCCAGTAGGGACACAGGAATCCCTGAAGCTTTCTTT.

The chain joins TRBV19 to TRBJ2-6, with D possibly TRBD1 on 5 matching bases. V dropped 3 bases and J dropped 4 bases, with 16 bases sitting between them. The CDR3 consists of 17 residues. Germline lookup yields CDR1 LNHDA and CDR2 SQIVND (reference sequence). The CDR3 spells CASSISGRVWGANVLTF. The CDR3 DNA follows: TGTGCCAGTAGTATTAGTGGCAGGGTTTGGGGGGCCAACGTCCTGACTTTC.

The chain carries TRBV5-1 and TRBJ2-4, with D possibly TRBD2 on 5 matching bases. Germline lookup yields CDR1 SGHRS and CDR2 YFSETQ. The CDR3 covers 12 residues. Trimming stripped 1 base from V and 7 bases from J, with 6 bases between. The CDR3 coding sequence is TGCGCCAGCAGCTTGAGCGGTAACATTCAGTACTTC. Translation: CASSLSGNIQYF.

CDR3 sequence reads: CASSLRQGASGANVLTF. The CDR3 DNA follows: TGTGCCAGCAGCTTAAGACAGGGGGCCTCCGGGGCCAACGTCCTGACTTTC. This rearrangement joins TRBV7-8 to TRBJ2-6, with 10 bases identical to TRBD1. The CDR3 consists of 17 residues. Germline trimming cut 2 bases from V and 4 bases from J; bases unmatched to any gene: 5. The germline CDR1 and CDR2 sequences are SGHVS and FQNEAQ. Full variable domain (remainder filled in from reference TRBV7-8 and TRBJ2-6): GAGVSQSPRYKVAKRGQDVALRCDPISGHVSLFWYQQALGQGPEFLTYFQNEAQLDKSGLPSDRFFAERPEGSVSTLKIQRTQQEDSAVYLCASSLRQGASGANVLTFGAGSRLTVL.

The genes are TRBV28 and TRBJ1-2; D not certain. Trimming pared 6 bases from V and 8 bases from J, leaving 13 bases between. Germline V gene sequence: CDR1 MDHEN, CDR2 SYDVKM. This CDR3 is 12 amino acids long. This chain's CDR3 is CASRTPLLGYTF. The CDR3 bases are TGTGCCAGCAGAACGCCCCTACTCGGCTACACCTTC.

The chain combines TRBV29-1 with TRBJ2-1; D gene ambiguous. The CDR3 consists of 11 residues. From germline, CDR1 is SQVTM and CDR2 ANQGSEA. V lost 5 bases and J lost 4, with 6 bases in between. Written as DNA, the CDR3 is TGCAGCGTTTATCGGTACAATGAGCAGTTCTTC. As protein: CSVYRYNEQFF.

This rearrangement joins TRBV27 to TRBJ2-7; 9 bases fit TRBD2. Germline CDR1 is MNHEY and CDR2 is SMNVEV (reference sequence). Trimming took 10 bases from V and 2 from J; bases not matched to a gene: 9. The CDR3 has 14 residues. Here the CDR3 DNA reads TGTGCCATAAGGCGGGCGGGAGGGCCCTACGAGCAGTACTTC. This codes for CAIRRAGGPYEQYF.

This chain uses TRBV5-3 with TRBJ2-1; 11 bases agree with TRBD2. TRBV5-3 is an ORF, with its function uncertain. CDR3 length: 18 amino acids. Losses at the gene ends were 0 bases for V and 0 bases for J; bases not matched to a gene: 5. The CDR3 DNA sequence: TGTGCCAGAAGCTTGGCGGCTAGCGGGGGGAGCTCCTACAATGAGCAGTTCTTC. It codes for CARSLAASGGSSYNEQFF.

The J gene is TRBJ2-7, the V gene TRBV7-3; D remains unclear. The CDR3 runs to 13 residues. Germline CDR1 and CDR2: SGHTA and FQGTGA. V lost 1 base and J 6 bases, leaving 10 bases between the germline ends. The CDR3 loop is CASSLKPHLEQYF. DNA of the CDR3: TGTGCCAGCAGCTTAAAGCCGCACCTCGAGCAGTACTTC.